This TCR beta chain was sequenced during a study of cytomegalovirus exposure and HLA in healthy donors. PCR amplification relied on 60 Vbeta primers (plus 13 Jbeta primers). The authors' processing: Approximately 9.9 million of 80 million to 85 million unique TCR beta chains were shared, per a later count. Assay used: immunoSEQ multiplex PCR; TCRdb lists only in-frame clones, some missing. The V and J calls and the clone size are those of that table, but D and trimming were determined from the DNA. The sample shows around 190,000 clones, around 82% of them seen only once. This CDR3 is built from 12 residues. CDR1 ENHRY and CDR2 SYGVKD come from the germline V gene. Trimming took off 2 bases at V and 5 bases at J, with 7 bases between the two ends. Points from the study as a whole: Most of the CMV-associated TCR beta chains (in a later analysis) appeared to be HLA-restricted.

In the case of this clone: What it binds is unknown.

The chain uses TRBV10-3 and TRBJ2-7; D call uncertain. Material: PBMCs. This TCR was recovered from a man in his forties in good health and CMV-seronegative. Written as DNA, the CDR3 is TGTGCCATCAGTGAGCAATACAACGAGCAGTACTTC. This gives the protein CAISEQYNEQYF.